This T cell receptor (beta chain) originates from a study of T-cell memory formation after mild COVID-19. Study results and caveats: The pre-infection memory compartment contained some responding clones, suggesting cross-reactive memory joined.

A note on this clonotype: Its antigen is still unknown.

After 5'RACE with constant-segment primers, TCR alpha and TCR beta cDNA libraries carrying sample barcodes and UMIs were obtained. TCRdb passed the 5' RACE reads through MiXCR, listing each CDR3 protein once. The sample records some 270,000 distinct CDR3 sequences, approximately 15% being singletons. The sample consisted of PBMCs or a T cell subset sorted from them (not recorded which). The sequence came from an adult woman who had mild COVID-19 (a few samples of this study predate the infection). Cell type and time point are not known.

CDR3 amino acids: CSARGRLHTDTQYF. The CDR3 nucleotides are TGCAGTGCTAGAGGGCGATTACACACAGATACGCAGTATTTT. The J gene is TRBJ2-3, the V gene TRBV20-1; D call uncertain. The CDR3 runs to 14 residues. With 1 base removed from V and 2 bases from J, the gap between germline ends came to 10 bases. Germline lookup yields CDR1 DFQATT and CDR2 SNEGSKA (reference sequence).